Following are 15 T cell receptor beta chains from one sample sequenced in a study of HIV-infected patients and healthy controls. Alpha and beta constant-region primers primed reverse transcription of around 500 ng RNA. Each of the alpha and beta chains got its own library through chain-specific third strand synthesis with indices. MiXCR, applied by TCRdb to the 5' RACE reads, yields one record per CDR3 protein. The sample has 15,000 to 20,000 distinct CDR3 sequences, approximately 9% seen once. All unsorted peripheral T cells were captured because whole blood was used without fractionation. The material sequenced was blood. These receptor sequences come from an adult in good health.

As concerns this clonotype: The junction does not match germline at one end; this may be a read error. The rearrangement uses TRBV5-5 and TRBJ1-5; D is unresolved. The CDR3 loop spans 12 amino acids. From germline, CDR1 is SGHKS and CDR2 YYEKEE (reference sequence). The CDR3 reads CASSPDNEPQHF. DNA of the CDR3: TGTGCCAGCAGCCCCGACAATGAGCCCCAGCATTTT.

The sample holds a few counts of this clonotype. The CDR3 spells CASSIGQGNYGYTF. CDR3 DNA: TGTGCCAGCTCAATTGGACAGGGCAACTATGGCTACACCTTC. V usage is TRBV18 and J usage is TRBJ1-2, with 8 bases matching TRBD1. V gave up 5 bases and J gave up 2 bases; unmatched junction bases: 4. Germline assignment: CDR1 KGHSH and CDR2 LQKENI. This CDR3 has 14 residues.

Note on this clonotype: A clone one base away is much larger, so this may be a read error. The chain joins TRBV20-1 to TRBJ1-2, with D unresolved. CDR1 is DFQATT, CDR2 SNEGSKA, per germline (reference sequence). This CDR3 region has 13 residues. The CDR3 nucleotides read TGCAGTGCTATGCTCGCTGCTGTCTATAGCTACACCTTC. Translated: CSAMLAAVYSYTF.

This clonotype qualifies as medium-sized. CDR3 residues: CSVAVRQETQYF. CDR3 in DNA: TGCAGCGTTGCCGTGAGGCAAGAGACCCAGTACTTC. The rearrangement joins TRBV29-1 to TRBJ2-5; D gene uncertain. The CDR3 loop spans 12 amino acids. Germline-derived CDR1 and CDR2 are SQVTM and ANQGSEA. V dropped 4 bases and J dropped 2 bases, with 8 bases sitting between them.

This clonotype was found a few times. The V call is TRBV2, the J call TRBJ2-3; TRBD2 matches at 10 bases. Losses at the gene ends were 5 bases for V and 5 bases for J; bases not matched to a gene: 4. Germline-derived CDR1 and CDR2 are SNHLY and FYNNEI. CDR3 size: 14 residues. CDR3 DNA sequence: TGTGCCAGCAGTCAGGGACTAGCGAAAGATACGCAGTATTTT. Its protein is CASSQGLAKDTQYF.

This clonotype was seen repeatedly, ten times or more. The chain links TRBV7-2 to TRBJ1-1, with 10 nucleotides matching TRBD1. From germline, CDR1 is SGHTA and CDR2 FQGNSA. Germline trimming cut 5 bases from V and 7 bases from J; bases unmatched to any gene: 13. The length of the CDR3 is 16 residues. Here the CDR3 reads CASSKTLPGQGIEAFF. The CDR3 DNA reads as TGTGCCAGCAGCAAAACACTGCCGGGACAGGGGATTGAAGCTTTCTTT.

The sample holds many counts of this clonotype. The chain is built from TRBV10-3 and TRBJ1-1; the D gene is possibly TRBD1 (6 bases). This CDR3 region has 13 residues. Per the germline V gene, CDR1 is ENHRY and CDR2 is SYGVKD. V was shortened by 3 bases and J by 6 bases, with 11 bases between the two germline ends. CDR3 amino acids: CAISEGDMAEAFF. CDR3 coding DNA: TGTGCCATCAGTGAAGGGGACATGGCTGAAGCTTTCTTT.

This clonotype has ten or more counts. The genes are TRBV20-1 and TRBJ1-4; maybe TRBD1 (5 bases). The CDR3 spans 16 residues. The germline gives CDR1 DFQATT, CDR2 SNEGSKA (reference sequence). Trimming pared 0 bases from V and 3 bases from J, leaving 14 bases between. CDR3 in amino acids: CSARDRAGGANEKLFF. In DNA form, the CDR3 reads TGCAGTGCTAGAGATAGGGCAGGAGGGGCTAATGAAAAACTGTTTTTT.

This clonotype was counted many times. This sequence joins TRBV28 and TRBJ2-1; 10 bases line up with TRBD2. After removal of 8 bases from V and 8 bases from J, the junction contained 6 bases not matched to a gene. The CDR3 totals 13 residues. Germline assignment: CDR1 MDHEN and CDR2 SYDVKM. The CDR3: CASSSGRAYEQFF. CDR3 bases: TGTGCCAGCTCGAGCGGGAGGGCCTATGAGCAGTTCTTC.

J is TRBJ2-1 and V is TRBV5-1; 11 nucleotides align to TRBD2. V was clipped by 0 bases and J by 9 bases; unmatched bases: 8. Germline loops: CDR1 SGHRS, CDR2 YFSETQ. The CDR3 is 16 amino acids. In DNA, the CDR3 is TGCGCCAGCAGCTTGGTTGTAGCGGGAGGGCTTAGTGAGCAGTTCTTC. Its translation: CASSLVVAGGLSEQFF.

There are a few counts of this clonotype. The chain uses TRBV6-4 and TRBJ2-3; a weak D match, TRBD2 (5 bases). There are 15 residues in the CDR3. V was trimmed by 4 bases and J by 2 bases, leaving 13 bases between them. Germline CDR1 MRHNA, CDR2 SNTAGT. The chain's CDR3 is CASSVLAGATDTQYF. The DNA of the CDR3 is TGTGCCAGCAGTGTCCTAGCCGGAGCCACAGATACGCAGTATTTT.

The table lists this clonotype with many counts. The chain combines TRBV12-3 or TRBV12-4 with TRBJ1-1; D possibly corresponds to TRBD1 (5 bases). The CDR3 spans 13 residues. V was cut by 6 bases and J by 8 bases, with 16 bases left in between. The CDR3 region has the DNA TGTGCCAGCAGCCTCCCCGCGACAGAAGAAGCTTTCTTT. Translated: CASSLPATEEAFF.

This clonotype was seen only a few times. J is TRBJ2-7 and V is TRBV11-1; 9 bases align to TRBD1. The V and J ends lost 1 base and 5 bases, in that order; junction bases with no gene match: 0. The CDR3 is 13 residues long. The germline CDR1 and CDR2 sequences are SGHAT and FQDESV (reference sequence). This CDR3 is CASSLGQGDEQYF. In DNA form, the CDR3 reads TGTGCCAGCAGCTTAGGACAGGGGGACGAGCAGTACTTC.

This clonotype was detected ten times or more. V gene TRBV12-3 or TRBV12-4 combines with J gene TRBJ2-7; 10 bases are a match to TRBD1. This CDR3 spans 14 amino acids. With 4 bases clipped from V and 5 bases from J, the junction kept 5 bases outside the gene matches. CDR3 in amino acids: CASSSPGQGNEQYF. Written as DNA, the CDR3 is TGTGCCAGCAGTTCTCCGGGACAGGGGAACGAGCAGTACTTC.

The chain joins TRBV10-3 to TRBJ2-3, with 8 bases lining up with TRBD1. The CDR3 covers 13 residues. CDR1 is ENHRY, CDR2 SYGVKD, per germline. V shed 10 bases and J 2 bases; nucleotides not matched to a gene: 5. The CDR3 region has the DNA TGTGCCACCAGGGGGCGGGACACAGATACGCAGTATTTT. Amino acid sequence: CATRGRDTDTQYF.